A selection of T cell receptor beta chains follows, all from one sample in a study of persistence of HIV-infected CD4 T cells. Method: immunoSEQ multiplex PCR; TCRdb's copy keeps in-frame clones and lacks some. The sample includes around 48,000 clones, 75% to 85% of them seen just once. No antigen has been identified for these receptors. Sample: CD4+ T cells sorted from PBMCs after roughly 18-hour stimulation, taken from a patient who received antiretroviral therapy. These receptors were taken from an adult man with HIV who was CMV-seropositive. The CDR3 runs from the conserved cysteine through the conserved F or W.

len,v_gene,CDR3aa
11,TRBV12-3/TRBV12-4,CASSWSTEAFF
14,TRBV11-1,CASSFSRNRETQYF
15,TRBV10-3,CAISESTRGADTQYF
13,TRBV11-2,CASSRRATYEQYF
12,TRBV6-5,CAGRQGNTEAFF
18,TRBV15,CATSRDKFGGQGGETQYF
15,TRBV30,CAWSVQTGDRTEAFF
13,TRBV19,CASSIPGADIQYF
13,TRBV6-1,CASSDMTGVGYTF
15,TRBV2,CASSEGPGTVYGYTF
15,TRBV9,CASSGSRLASTCRGF
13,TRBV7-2,CASSLIAGEEQFF
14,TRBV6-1,CASSEKRGTQPQHF
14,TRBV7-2,CASSSGTANTEAFF
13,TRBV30,CAWTEGEFYEQYF
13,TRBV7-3,CASSSWQGNTIYF
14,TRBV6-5,CASSYGASGQPQHF
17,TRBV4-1,CASSQEGAGGLLYEQYF
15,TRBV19,CASSLLAGGNYEQYF
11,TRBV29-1,CSVVVPGGYTF
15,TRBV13,CASSPAGTVMARAFF
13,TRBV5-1,CASSLEVYNEQFF
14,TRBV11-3,CASSLGRGEAEAFF
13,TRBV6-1,CASSEGLNQPQHF
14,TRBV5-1,CASSSRATSSEQYF
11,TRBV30,CAWSGIEELFF
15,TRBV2,CASAWGSGNNQPQHF
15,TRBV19,CASSIGGGANYGYTF
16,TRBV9,CASSPLERGITDTQYF
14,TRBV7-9,CASSSGLSGNTIYF
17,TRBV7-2,CASSKDQGALGNEKLFF
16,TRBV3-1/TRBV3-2,CASSPTPTGVKEKLFF